The 10 T cell receptor beta chains below were found in one sample sequenced in a study of CD8 T cells in ankylosing spondylitis. Study conclusions and caveats: One TCR beta motif, made up of 7 or 8 highly homologous variants, appeared characteristic of ankylosing spondylitis blood.

TCRdb fed the 5' RACE reads into MiXCR, producing one record per CDR3 protein. The data hold about 540,000 distinct CDR3 sequences, with roughly 13% observed a single time. The antigens these receptors bind are not known. Sequenced material: blood, either unsorted or a sorted T cell fraction (not recorded which). The receptor set was obtained from a male donor with ankylosing spondylitis.

V gene TRBV29-1 combines with J gene TRBJ1-2, with 8 positions matching TRBD1. The CDR3 loop spans 16 amino acids. The V gene end was trimmed by 2 bases and the J gene end by 6 bases; junction bases not matched to a gene: 14. Germline V gene lookup returns CDR1 SQVTM and CDR2 ANQGSEA. In DNA form, the CDR3 reads TGCAGCGTTGAACCGAGAGGGACAGGCTCTTACGATGGCTACACCTTC. It specifies CSVEPRGTGSYDGYTF.

This clonotype has more than one count but fewer than ten. The chain couples TRBV20-1 to TRBJ1-3; D uncertain. With 1 base removed from V and 4 bases from J, the gap between germline ends came to 14 bases. The CDR3 extends over 15 amino acids. The V gene's germline CDR1 is DFQATT and CDR2 SNEGSKA (reference sequence). The CDR3 reads CSARGVGPRGNTIYF. CDR3 nucleotide sequence: TGCAGTGCTAGAGGTGTTGGTCCCAGGGGAAACACCATATATTTT.

The rearrangement links TRBV18 to TRBJ1-2; unclear D gene. The CDR3 covers 15 residues. Between the trimmed V and J ends, which lost 5 bases and 0 bases, there was a span of 13 bases. Per germline, CDR1 KGHSH and CDR2 LQKENI. The CDR3 sequence is CASSATKEPNYGYTF. For the CDR3, the DNA is TGTGCCAGCTCAGCTACTAAGGAACCTAACTATGGCTACACCTTC.

The rearrangement links TRBV5-1 to TRBJ2-2, with a tentative D call TRBD2 (6 bases). The V and J ends lost 4 bases and 4 bases respectively, with 17 bases between them. The CDR3 is 16 amino acids. Germline V lookup: CDR1 SGHRS, CDR2 YFSETQ. The chain's CDR3 is CASSPSFGGGTGELFF. DNA of the CDR3: TGCGCCAGCAGCCCATCCTTCGGGGGAGGCACCGGGGAGCTGTTTTTT.

This clonotype was counted at least ten times. The rearrangement links TRBV20-1 to TRBJ1-1, with D maybe TRBD1 (5 bases). V lost 0 bases to trimming and J lost 9 bases, with 17 bases between them. This CDR3 has 14 amino acids. Germline V gene data show CDR1 as DFQATT and CDR2 as SNEGSKA (reference sequence). This chain's CDR3 is CSARDRAPGGKAFF. CDR3 in DNA: TGCAGTGCTAGAGATAGGGCCCCGGGGGGGAAAGCTTTCTTT.

V gene TRBV27 combines with J gene TRBJ2-1; TRBD1 matches 7 bases. Germline values: CDR1 MNHEY, CDR2 SMNVEV (reference sequence). The CDR3 runs 13 residues. V lost 7 bases and J lost 4; bases outside the gene matches: 4. Written as DNA, the CDR3 is TGTGCCAGCAACCAGGGACAGTACAATGAGCAGTTCTTC. Encoded protein: CASNQGQYNEQFF.

The gene calls are TRBV5-5 and TRBJ1-5, with D unclear. CDR3 size: 15 residues. Germline CDR1 and CDR2: SGHKS and YYEKEE (reference sequence). Deletions cut 0 bases from V and 6 bases from J, with 13 bases between. CDR3 sequence (DNA): TGTGCCAGCAGCTTGGAGACCGGGTTGGGTCAGCCCCAGCATTTT. It translates to CASSLETGLGQPQHF. The variable domain in full, with the rest retrieved from reference TRBV5-5 and TRBJ1-5, is DAGVTQSPTHLIKTRGQQVTLRCSPISGHKSVSWYQQVLGQGPQFIFQYYEKEERGRGNFPDRFSARQFPNYSSELNVNALLLGDSALYLCASSLETGLGQPQHFGDGTRLSIL.

This clonotype was observed a handful of times. This rearrangement joins TRBV5-4 to TRBJ2-1; no firm D call. V was shortened by 0 bases and J by 5 bases, with 9 bases between the two germline ends. The CDR3 contains 14 residues. The germline V gene has CDR1 SGHNT and CDR2 YYREEE (reference sequence). The CDR3 loop reads CASSLAFGDNEQFF. The DNA of the CDR3 is TGTGCCAGCAGCTTGGCCTTTGGGGACAATGAGCAGTTCTTC. The variable domain in full, with the rest retrieved from reference TRBV5-4 and TRBJ2-1, is ETGVTQSPTHLIKTRGQQVTLRCSSQSGHNTVSWYQQALGQGPQFIFQYYREEENGRGNFPPRFSGLQFPNYSSELNVNALELDDSALYLCASSLAFGDNEQFFGPGTRLTVL.

This clonotype was detected only a few times. The CDR3 protein is CASRRQGWDTEAFF. CDR3 nucleotides: TGTGCCAGCAGACGACAGGGGTGGGACACTGAAGCTTTCTTT. This chain connects TRBV12-3 or TRBV12-4 to TRBJ1-1; TRBD1 matches 8 bases. The ends lost 6 bases at V and 3 bases at J; junction bases unmatched: 6. CDR3 size: 14 residues.

The chain's CDR3 is CATKDRANNEKLFF. The CDR3 DNA follows: TGTGCCACCAAGGACAGGGCCAATAATGAAAAACTGTTTTTT. This chain links TRBV2 with TRBJ1-4; 8 bases agree with TRBD1. This CDR3 has 14 amino acids. Per germline, CDR1 SNHLY and CDR2 FYNNEI. Unmatched junction bases numbered 8, after V lost 10 bases and J lost 4 bases.